The TCR beta chain described here comes from a study of T cells in Graves' hyperthyroidism and ophthalmopathy. Overall study context: The blood sample was taken at first diagnosis, before treatment began. Whole-study results and caveats: The model anticipated ophthalmopathy a median about 7.1 months pre-onset.

Each ophthalmopathy patient scored at least 3 on the Clinical Activity Score and at least 4 on NOSPECS grade, with duration under 3 months. Patients showing uncontrolled infection, other autoimmune disease, pregnancy or lactation were ineligible. TCR beta CDR3 regions were amplified from RNA transcripts. With the HTBI primer set, the TCR CDR3 went through a first round of RT-PCR. TCRdb used MiXCR to reprocess the multiplex PCR reads, holding one entry per CDR3 protein. The sample consists of some 270,000 distinct CDR3 sequences, around 24% of them appearing once. Remarks on this clonotype: Its antigen is undetermined.

This TCR derives from a woman between 35 and 50 years old with Graves' ophthalmopathy. The sample taken for sequencing was blood.

Written as DNA, the CDR3 is TGTGCCACCAACCGGGACCGCCCCCCTTACGAGCAGTACTTC. Translating it yields CATNRDRPPYEQYF. The chain joins TRBV28 to TRBJ2-7; D might be TRBD1 or TRBD2, each matching 5 bases. Germline loops: CDR1 MDHEN, CDR2 SYDVKM. V was cut by 10 bases and J by 4 bases, with 20 bases left in between. This CDR3 contains 14 residues.